This TCR beta chain was observed in a study of cytomegalovirus exposure and HLA in healthy donors. The PCR contained 60 Vbeta and 13 Jbeta primers. TCRdb's table, derived via immunoSEQ multiplex PCR, lists solely in-frame clones and lacks some. The table for this sample gives about 78,000 clones. A word on this clone: Antigen: not known.

Study findings and constraints: In a later analysis, a genetic analysis reported fewer productive-TCR N-insertions in an Asian-associated ancestry cluster than the cohort average. Certain sequence variants were highly shared and formed a cluster, and this cluster was likely a sequencing artifact.

What was sequenced was PBMCs. This TCR came from a female donor in good health and CMV-seropositive.

As DNA, the CDR3 is TGTGCCAGCAGCGTAGGCCCAACAGGGATGGGCACTGAAGCTTTCTTT. This gives the protein CASSVGPTGMGTEAFF. The rearrangement joins TRBV9 to TRBJ1-1; D perhaps matches TRBD1 (6 bases). The CDR3 contains 16 residues. V was cut by 0 bases and J by 4 bases, with 16 bases left in between. Germline V CDR1 and CDR2: SGDLS, YYNGEE.